The 10 T cell receptor beta chains presented below share a single source sample, sequenced in a study of blood T cell repertoires in COVID-19. Sequencing was performed with immunoSEQ multiplex PCR; in TCRdb, only in-frame clones are kept and a portion is missing. The top ten clones hold roughly 10% of a sample with about 240,000 clones, about 79% of them seen once. The sequenced sample was peripheral blood. The receptors were gathered from a woman at least 80 years old with acute or convalescent COVID-19.

The V call is TRBV3-1 (or the pseudogene TRBV3-2), the J call TRBJ1-5; D is possibly TRBD1 (5 bases). V lost 1 base to trimming and J lost 6 bases, with 13 bases between them. The CDR3 is 15 amino acids. Germline CDR1 reads LGHDT; CDR2 reads YNNKEL (reference sequence). DNA of the CDR3: TGTGCCAGCAGCCAAGGCGTCCAGGGCGGTCAGCCCCAGCATTTT. Its translation is CASSQGVQGGQPQHF.

This sequence joins TRBV4-1 and TRBJ2-1; a possible D gene is TRBD1 (6 bases). Trimming took off 0 bases at V and 0 bases at J, with 9 bases between the two ends. The length of the CDR3 is 16 residues. The germline gives CDR1 MGHRA, CDR2 YSYEKL. CDR3 sequence reads: CASSQEGRGSYNEQFF. For the CDR3, the DNA is TGCGCCAGCAGCCAAGAAGGCAGGGGCTCCTACAATGAGCAGTTCTTC.

The chain couples TRBV5-5 to TRBJ1-4; unclear D gene. Germline V gene sequence: CDR1 SGHKS, CDR2 YYEKEE (reference sequence). This CDR3 has 14 residues. The V gene lost 2 bases and the J gene lost 1 base, with 6 bases spanning the gap. The CDR3 nucleotides are TGTGCCAGCAGCTTTCCCGGAACTAATGAAAAACTGTTTTTT. This translates into CASSFPGTNEKLFF. Filled out from reference TRBV5-5 and TRBJ1-4, the complete variable domain reads DAGVTQSPTHLIKTRGQQVTLRCSPISGHKSVSWYQQVLGQGPQFIFQYYEKEERGRGNFPDRFSARQFPNYSSELNVNALLLGDSALYLCASSFPGTNEKLFFGSGTQLSVL.

V usage is TRBV5-4 and J usage is TRBJ2-7; 8 bases map to TRBD2. The CDR3 sequence is 17 residues long. With 5 bases clipped from V and 3 bases from J, the junction kept 16 bases outside the gene matches. Per the germline V gene, CDR1 is SGHNT and CDR2 is YYREEE (reference sequence). The CDR3 DNA reads as TGTGCCAGCAGTTCGGAGGGGACTAGAACCCCCAACTACGAGCAGTACTTC. It yields the protein CASSSEGTRTPNYEQYF.

J is TRBJ1-4 and V is TRBV3-1 (or the pseudogene TRBV3-2); D remains ambiguous. The V gene's germline CDR1 is LGHDT and CDR2 YNNKEL (reference sequence). Trimming shortened V by 0 bases and J by 10 bases, and 9 bases separated the two germline ends. This CDR3 comprises 13 residues. Here the CDR3 reads CASSQDPRGKLFF. CDR3 coding DNA: TGTGCCAGCAGCCAAGACCCCCGGGGAAAACTGTTTTTT.

The V gene is TRBV6-5, the J gene TRBJ1-5, with 8 bases fitting TRBD1. Germline trimming cut 2 bases from V and 2 bases from J; bases unmatched to any gene: 5. The CDR3 is 16 amino acids. In germline, CDR1 is MNHEY, CDR2 SVGAGI. DNA of the CDR3: TGTGCCAGCAGTTACCCTCAGGGGGCTGGCAATCAGCCCCAGCATTTT. It encodes CASSYPQGAGNQPQHF.

Worth noting for this clone: This specimen includes other DNA sequences encoding the same CDR3. The rearrangement uses TRBV5-1 and TRBJ1-1, with D unclear. CDR1 and CDR2 (germline): SGHRS, YFSETQ. Trimming stripped 0 bases from V and 0 bases from J, with 6 bases between. This CDR3 is 14 amino acids long. CDR3 amino acids: CASSLGLVNTEAFF. The DNA for the CDR3 is TGCGCCAGCAGCTTGGGGTTAGTGAACACTGAAGCTTTCTTT. Supplemented by reference TRBV5-1 and TRBJ1-1, the full variable domain reads KAGVTQTPRYLIKTRGQQVTLSCSPISGHRSVSWYQQTPGQGLQFLFEYFSETQRNKGNFPGRFSGRQFSNSRSEMNVSTLELGDSALYLCASSLGLVNTEAFFGQGTRLTVV.

In its sample, this clone was seen once. This chain connects TRBV11-3 to TRBJ2-5; D is perhaps TRBD2 (5 bases). Germline CDR1 is SGHNT and CDR2 is YENEEA. This CDR3 contains 14 residues. Between the trimmed V and J ends, which lost 1 base and 2 bases, there was a span of 8 bases. CDR3: CASSLVGLQETQYF. The CDR3 DNA is TGTGCCAGCAGCTTAGTCGGACTTCAAGAGACCCAGTACTTC. The whole variable domain, filled in from reference TRBV11-3 and TRBJ2-5, reads EAGVVQSPRYKIIEKKQPVAFWCNPISGHNTLYWYLQNLGQGPELLIRYENEEAVDDSQLPKDRFSAERLKGVDSTLKIQPAELGDSAVYLCASSLVGLQETQYFGPGTRLLVL.

V and J are TRBV10-1 and TRBJ2-1; 12 positions agree with TRBD2. The trim removed 6 bases at V and 6 bases at J, leaving 9 bases unmatched. CDR1 is WNHNN and CDR2 is SYGVQD in the germline V gene (reference sequence). This CDR3 contains 16 residues. The CDR3 loop is CASRASGGAMSNEQFF. The CDR3, as DNA: TGCGCCAGCAGGGCTAGCGGGGGGGCCATGTCCAATGAGCAGTTCTTC.

The chain's CDR3 is CAWSLRTGPMNTEAFF. Here the CDR3 DNA reads TGTGCCTGGAGTTTAAGGACAGGCCCAATGAACACTGAAGCTTTCTTT. The genes are TRBV30 and TRBJ1-1; 7 bases fit TRBD1. CDR1 is GTSNPN and CDR2 is SVGIG in the germline V gene (reference sequence). This CDR3 has 16 residues. The ends lost 2 bases at V and 0 bases at J; junction bases unmatched: 9.